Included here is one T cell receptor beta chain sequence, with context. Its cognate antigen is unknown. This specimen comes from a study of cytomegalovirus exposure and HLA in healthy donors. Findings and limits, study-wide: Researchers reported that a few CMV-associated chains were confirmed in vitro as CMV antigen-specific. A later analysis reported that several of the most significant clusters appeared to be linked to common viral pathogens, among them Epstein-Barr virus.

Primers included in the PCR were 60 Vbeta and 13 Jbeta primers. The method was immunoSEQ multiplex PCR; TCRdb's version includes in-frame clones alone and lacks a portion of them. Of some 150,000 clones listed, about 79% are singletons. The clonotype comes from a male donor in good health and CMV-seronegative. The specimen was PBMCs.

CDR3 in DNA: TGTGCCAGCAGATCCGGGACTAGCGGGTACAATGAGCAGTTCTTC. Its translation: CASRSGTSGYNEQFF. The chain couples TRBV6-5 to TRBJ2-1; 12 bases align to TRBD2. The CDR3 loop spans 15 amino acids. The J segment lost 4 bases and the V segment lost 6 bases, leaving 4 bases of the junction unmatched. The germline CDR1 and CDR2 sequences are MNHEY and SVGAGI.